The 23 T cell receptor beta chains in this list originate from one sample, sequenced in a study of T cell responses to AZD1222 COVID-19 vaccine. The data were produced by immunoSEQ multiplex PCR, yet TCRdb's version contains in-frame clones alone and is incomplete. Of some 100,000 clones listed, about 86% are singletons. Sample: peripheral blood, taken on day 0 of AZD1222 vaccination. The receptor set was obtained from an adult in good health.

The V and J genes are TRBV4-1 and TRBJ1-2, with D possibly being TRBD1 (5 bases). Trimming took off 2 bases at V and 3 bases at J, with 7 bases between the two ends. The germline gives CDR1 MGHRA, CDR2 YSYEKL. This CDR3 region has 13 residues. CDR3 sequence reads: CASSQQGYYGYTF. Here the CDR3 DNA reads TGCGCCAGCAGCCAACAGGGATACTATGGCTACACCTTC.

This clone was recorded only once. This sequence joins TRBV7-2 and TRBJ2-7; the D gene is possibly TRBD1 (7 bases). Germline loops: CDR1 SGHTA, CDR2 FQGNSA. There are 15 residues in the CDR3. The V end lost 5 bases, the J end lost 0 bases, and 14 bases lay between the germline ends. CDR3 region: CASSARQGLSYEQYF. For the CDR3, the DNA is TGTGCCAGCAGCGCCCGACAGGGACTCTCCTACGAGCAGTACTTC.

Sample share makes this clone medium-sized (0.01 to 0.1%). The chain is built from TRBV19 and TRBJ1-5, with D hard to call. This CDR3 comprises 15 residues. V was clipped by 6 bases and J by 3 bases, with 15 bases between them. In germline, CDR1 is LNHDA, CDR2 SQIVND (reference sequence). CDR3 nucleotides: TGTGCCAGTAGCCCGGTCACAACCCTCAATCAGCCCCAGCATTTT. Its protein product is CASSPVTTLNQPQHF.

V is TRBV4-2 and J is TRBJ2-1; D gene uncertain. CDR1 LGHNA and CDR2 YNFKEQ come from the germline V gene. CDR3 length equals 14 residues. The ends were cut back, 0 bases at V and 10 bases at J, with 13 bases in the middle. The CDR3 sequence is CASSQDSAAWEQFF. The CDR3, as DNA: TGTGCCAGCAGCCAAGATTCGGCCGCCTGGGAGCAGTTCTTC.

This chain connects TRBV18 to TRBJ1-1; D might be TRBD1 (5 bases). The germline V gene has CDR1 KGHSH and CDR2 LQKENI. Trimming shortened V by 3 bases and J by 5 bases, and 13 bases separated the two germline ends. CDR3 length: 14 residues. The CDR3 spells CASSPLPEGTEAFF. The CDR3 nucleotides are TGTGCCAGCTCACCCCTACCGGAGGGGACTGAAGCTTTCTTT.

This chain links TRBV11-1 with TRBJ2-7; TRBD1 or TRBD2 may be the D gene (5 bases each). The CDR3 covers 15 residues. Germline CDR1 and CDR2: SGHAT and FQDESV (reference sequence). V lost 1 base and J 7 bases, leaving 17 bases between the germline ends. This CDR3 reads CASSLVRTGPGEQYF. CDR3 DNA: TGTGCCAGCAGCTTAGTGCGGACGGGACCGGGGGAGCAGTACTTC. Using reference TRBV11-1 and TRBJ2-7 for the parts outside the CDR3, the full variable domain is EAEVAQSPRYKITEKSQAVAFWCDPISGHATLYWYRQILGQGPELLVQFQDESVVDDSQLPKDRFSAERLKGVDSTLKIQPAELGDSAMYLCASSLVRTGPGEQYFGPGTRLTVT.

The chain carries TRBV5-1 and TRBJ2-7; 9 positions match TRBD1. The germline V gene encodes CDR1 SGHRS and CDR2 YFSETQ. This CDR3 is 15 amino acids long. After removal of 2 bases from V and 0 bases from J, the junction contained 3 bases not matched to a gene. The CDR3 here is CASSFRTGVSYEQYF. The DNA of the CDR3 is TGCGCCAGCAGCTTTCGGACAGGGGTCTCCTACGAGCAGTACTTC. The whole variable domain, remainder taken from reference TRBV5-1 and TRBJ2-7, is KAGVTQTPRYLIKTRGQQVTLSCSPISGHRSVSWYQQTPGQGLQFLFEYFSETQRNKGNFPGRFSGRQFSNSRSEMNVSTLELGDSALYLCASSFRTGVSYEQYFGPGTRLTVT.

V and J are TRBV19 and TRBJ1-2; 10 nucleotides match TRBD1. This CDR3 spans 15 amino acids. The germline V gene has CDR1 LNHDA and CDR2 SQIVND (reference sequence). V gave up 9 bases and J gave up 4 bases; unmatched junction bases: 11. The CDR3 loop is CASETGGPTVYGYTF. The DNA of the CDR3 is TGTGCCAGCGAGACAGGGGGCCCGACTGTCTATGGCTACACCTTC.

V gene TRBV10-3 combines with J gene TRBJ1-5; 7 bases are a match to TRBD1. Germline trimming cut 6 bases from V and 3 bases from J; bases unmatched to any gene: 8. This CDR3 is built from 15 residues. Germline V gene lookup returns CDR1 ENHRY and CDR2 SYGVKD. The CDR3, as DNA: TGTGCCATCAGCCCCCGACAGGGTCCCAATCAGCCCCAGCATTTT. Its protein product is CAISPRQGPNQPQHF.

This clone was observed a single time. This sequence joins TRBV7-3 and TRBJ1-1, with TRBD1 matching 7 bases. This CDR3 contains 13 residues. From germline, CDR1 is SGHTA and CDR2 FQGTGA. The V segment lost 2 bases and the J segment 5 bases; nucleotides outside the gene matches: 2. CDR3 region: CASSLQGGTEAFF. The CDR3 DNA reads as TGTGCCAGCAGCTTACAGGGGGGGACTGAAGCTTTCTTT. The complete variable domain, with remaining parts taken from reference TRBV7-3 and TRBJ1-1, reads GAGVSQTPSNKVTEKGKYVELRCDPISGHTALYWYRQSLGQGPEFLIYFQGTGAADDSGLPNDRFFAVRPEGSVSTLKIQRTERGDSAVYLCASSLQGGTEAFFGQGTRLTVV.

The chain has TRBV5-1 and TRBJ1-1, with D unclear. V was clipped by 4 bases and J by 1 base, with 17 bases between them. Looked up from germline, CDR1 is SGHRS and CDR2 is YFSETQ. This CDR3 has 16 amino acids. The CDR3 reads CASSINHGRTNTEAFF. Here the CDR3 DNA reads TGCGCCAGCAGCATAAACCATGGACGAACGAACACTGAAGCTTTCTTT.

The rearrangement joins TRBV28 to TRBJ2-1; TRBD1 agrees at 11 bases. This CDR3 comprises 15 residues. The V and J ends lost 4 bases and 8 bases, in that order; junction bases with no gene match: 7. Looked up from germline, CDR1 is MDHEN and CDR2 is SYDVKM. CDR3 sequence: CASSSRTGGGDEQFF. In DNA form, the CDR3 reads TGTGCCAGCAGTTCCCGGACAGGGGGCGGGGATGAGCAGTTCTTC.

This clone was recorded once. The V and J genes are TRBV6-5 and TRBJ1-2, with D perhaps matching TRBD1 (5 bases). Germline-derived CDR1 and CDR2 are MNHEY and SVGAGI. V shed 0 bases and J shed 8 bases, with 10 bases lying between them. CDR3 size: 13 residues. CDR3 bases: TGTGCCAGCAGTTACTCATCGAAGGGGGGCTACACCTTC. Translating gives CASSYSSKGGYTF.

CDR3 region: CASSSGSGNTIYF. In DNA form, the CDR3 reads TGCGCCAGCAGCTCTGGGTCCGGAAACACCATATATTTT. V and J are TRBV5-1 and TRBJ1-3; no firm D call. The germline V gene encodes CDR1 SGHRS and CDR2 YFSETQ. This CDR3 region has 13 residues. Trimming removed 3 bases at V and 4 bases at J, with 8 bases between.

The chain uses TRBV4-1 and TRBJ1-5; a weak D match, TRBD1 (5 bases). Germline CDR1 is MGHRA and CDR2 is YSYEKL. V was cut by 2 bases and J by 3 bases, with 11 bases left in between. The CDR3 runs 15 residues. DNA for the CDR3: TGCGCCAGCAGCCAACAGGGTCCTAACAATCAGCCCCAGCATTTT. Its protein is CASSQQGPNNQPQHF.

J is TRBJ2-2 and V is TRBV5-5; TRBD1 matches at 8 bases. Looked up from germline, CDR1 is SGHKS and CDR2 is YYEKEE (reference sequence). V lost 0 bases, J lost 8 bases, and 12 bases stayed unmatched. The length of the CDR3 is 17 residues. The CDR3 here is CASSLAVQGVNSGELFF. The CDR3 nucleotides read TGTGCCAGCAGCTTGGCAGTACAGGGGGTGAATTCAGGGGAGCTGTTTTTT.

The J gene is TRBJ1-4, the V gene TRBV30, with 11 bases matching TRBD1. The CDR3 totals 16 residues. The junction had 8 bases not matched to a gene; V was cut back by 2 bases and J by 6 bases. Germline V gene sequence: CDR1 GTSNPN, CDR2 SVGIG (reference sequence). CDR3 sequence (DNA): TGTGCCTGGAGTTCGGGATTGGGACAGGGGGATGAAAAACTGTTTTTT. This encodes CAWSSGLGQGDEKLFF.

The V and J genes are TRBV28 and TRBJ2-7, with D possibly TRBD2 on 6 matching bases. CDR3 length: 13 amino acids. The germline gives CDR1 MDHEN, CDR2 SYDVKM. The V end was cut by 1 base, the J end by 7 bases, with 11 bases between. CDR3 protein: CASSLSSGGEQYF. In DNA form, the CDR3 reads TGTGCCAGCAGTTTATCCTCTGGGGGGGAGCAGTACTTC.

The CDR3 loop is CASTTGLAGGGSYNEQFF. As DNA, the CDR3 is TGTGCCAGCACCACGGGACTAGCGGGAGGAGGATCCTACAATGAGCAGTTCTTC. This sequence joins TRBV7-2 and TRBJ2-1, with 15 bases lining up with TRBD2. Looked up from germline, CDR1 is SGHTA and CDR2 is FQGNSA. This CDR3 is built from 18 residues. The V and J ends lost 7 bases and 1 base, in that order; junction bases with no gene match: 8.

The CDR3 DNA sequence: TGTGCCAGCAGCTCCGCGGGACAGATTAATGAAAAACTGTTTTTT. This gives the protein CASSSAGQINEKLFF. The J gene is TRBJ1-4, the V gene TRBV5-5; 7 bases are shared with TRBD1. V was clipped by 3 bases and J by 4 bases; unmatched bases: 6. The CDR3 runs 15 residues. Germline V gene lookup returns CDR1 SGHKS and CDR2 YYEKEE (reference sequence). Looking up the rest from reference TRBV5-5 and TRBJ1-4 gives the full variable domain: DAGVTQSPTHLIKTRGQQVTLRCSPISGHKSVSWYQQVLGQGPQFIFQYYEKEERGRGNFPDRFSARQFPNYSSELNVNALLLGDSALYLCASSSAGQINEKLFFGSGTQLSVL.

This chain joins TRBV5-1 and TRBJ1-6; 10 nucleotides line up with TRBD1. The CDR3 spans 16 residues. Unmatched junction bases numbered 8, after V lost 2 bases and J lost 9 bases. CDR1 SGHRS and CDR2 YFSETQ come from the germline V gene. The CDR3 is CASSFGQGVGTSPLHF. The CDR3 region has the DNA TGCGCCAGCAGCTTCGGACAGGGGGTGGGTACTTCACCCCTCCACTTT.

The chain couples TRBV2 to TRBJ2-1; 10 nucleotides align to TRBD2. V was clipped by 4 bases and J by 7 bases; unmatched bases: 7. The CDR3 totals 15 residues. Germline CDR1 reads SNHLY; CDR2 reads FYNNEI. The CDR3 region is CASSALAGVGNEQFF. As DNA, the CDR3 is TGTGCCAGCAGTGCCCTAGCGGGAGTGGGAAATGAGCAGTTCTTC.

The chain links TRBV27 to TRBJ1-2; TRBD1 aligns across 9 bases. Germline lookup yields CDR1 MNHEY and CDR2 SMNVEV (reference sequence). This CDR3 is 13 amino acids long. V was clipped by 5 bases and J by 6 bases; unmatched bases: 4. The DNA for the CDR3 is TGTGCCAGCAGTCGGGGACAGGGCGATGGCTACACCTTC. Translated: CASSRGQGDGYTF.